The clone carrying this T cell receptor (beta chain) was seen ten or more times. All donors came from Russia, were Caucasian and healthy, and spanned ages roughly 6 to 95. PBMCs numbering at least 7 million were isolated per sample. Looked up from germline, CDR1 is SGHDT and CDR2 is YYEEEE. The CDR3 covers 14 residues. The V and J ends lost 0 bases and 3 bases respectively, with 9 bases between them. The use of a sample-barcoded 5' primer and a J-beta primer mix characterized a second PCR of roughly 6 to 11 cycles. Each cDNA molecule received a tag from a template-switch adaptor that had 12 random nucleotides. Each CDR3 protein gets one entry after TCRdb re-called the 5' RACE reads with MiXCR. The sample lists 550,000 to 650,000 distinct CDR3 sequences, approximately 30% occurring once. This sample stems from a study of blood T cells in healthy people across ages. Overall study: Template-switching capture recovered about one barcoded beta molecule per two T cells.

The TCR comes from a woman of 80 years or more in good health. The specimen sequenced was blood. The chain employs TRBV5-6 and TRBJ1-1; TRBD1 might be the D (6 bases). The DNA for the CDR3 is TGTGCCAGCAGCTTGGGGGGGGCGGACACTGAAGCTTTCTTT. This sequence encodes CASSLGGADTEAFF.